The clone carrying this T cell receptor (beta chain) was counted a single time. The entry originates in a study of shared clonotypes between healthy human individuals. Assay: immunoSEQ multiplex PCR; the TCRdb copy retains only in-frame clones and omits some. The table lists about 2 million clones, approximately 94% of them singletons. Trimming removed 0 bases from V and 0 bases from J; junction bases left unmatched: 4. The CDR3 contains 16 residues. In germline, CDR1 is WNHNN, CDR2 SYGVQD (reference sequence). In the naive CD8 group, cells lacked CD45RO and were positively selected for CCR7, so terminally differentiated effector memory CD45RA+ cells were left out.

This chain uses TRBV10-1 with TRBJ2-7; TRBD1 aligns across 8 bases. The material sequenced was naive CD8+ T cells sorted from blood. This TCR was sampled from a man in his late teens or twenties in good health. The CDR3 DNA reads as TGCGCCAGCAGTGAGTCACCGGGACAGGCCTCCTACGAGCAGTACTTC. This encodes CASSESPGQASYEQYF.